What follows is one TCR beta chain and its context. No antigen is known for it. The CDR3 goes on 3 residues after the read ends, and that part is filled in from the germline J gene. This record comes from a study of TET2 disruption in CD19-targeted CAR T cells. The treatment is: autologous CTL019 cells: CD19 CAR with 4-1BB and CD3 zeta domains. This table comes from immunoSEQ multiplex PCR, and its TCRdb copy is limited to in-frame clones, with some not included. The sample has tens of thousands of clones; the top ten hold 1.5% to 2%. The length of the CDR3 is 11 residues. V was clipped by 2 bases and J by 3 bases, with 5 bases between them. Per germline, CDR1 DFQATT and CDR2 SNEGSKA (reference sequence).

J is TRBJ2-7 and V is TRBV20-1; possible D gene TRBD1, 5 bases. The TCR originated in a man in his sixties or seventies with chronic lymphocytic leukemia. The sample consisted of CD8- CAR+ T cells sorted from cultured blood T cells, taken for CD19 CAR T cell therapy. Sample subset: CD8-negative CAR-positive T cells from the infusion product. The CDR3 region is CSARQGYEQYF. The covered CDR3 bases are TGCAGTGCTAGACAGGGCTACGAG.